This T cell receptor beta chain was recorded in a study of post-analysis software for immune sequencing data. V dropped 6 bases and J dropped 2 bases, with 14 bases sitting between them. CDR3 length: 15 residues. This clonotype has just a few counts. Its antigen is not known. Study-level points and caveats: A few TRBV segments occurring more often in patients than controls included TRBV5-6, TRBV5-1 and TRBV20-1.

Incorporated into the TCR beta cDNA libraries were unique molecular identifiers, which served to reduce PCR and sequencing biases. Via MiXCR, TCRdb re-called the PCR reads, giving one row per CDR3 protein. The table records hundreds of thousands of distinct CDR3 sequences, approximately 50% of them present only once. V is TRBV12-3 or TRBV12-4 and J is TRBJ1-5, with unresolved D. The TCR was taken from a girl aged 5-17 years with multiple sclerosis. Sequencing was done on a sample of blood. CDR3 bases: TGTGCCAGCAGGCCTACCGACAAGGGCAATCAGCCCCAGCATTTT. Amino acids: CASRPTDKGNQPQHF.